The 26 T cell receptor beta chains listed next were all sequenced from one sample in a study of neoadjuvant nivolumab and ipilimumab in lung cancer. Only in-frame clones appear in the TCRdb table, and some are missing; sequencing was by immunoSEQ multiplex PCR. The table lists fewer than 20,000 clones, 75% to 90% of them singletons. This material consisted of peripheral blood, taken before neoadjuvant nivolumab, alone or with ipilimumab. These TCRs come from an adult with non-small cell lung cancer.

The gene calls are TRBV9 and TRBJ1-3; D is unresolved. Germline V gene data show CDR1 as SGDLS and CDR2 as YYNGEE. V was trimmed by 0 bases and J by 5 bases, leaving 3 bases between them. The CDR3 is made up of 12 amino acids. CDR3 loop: CASSVDRNTIYF. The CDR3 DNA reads TGTGCCAGCAGCGTAGACCGAAACACCATATATTTT.

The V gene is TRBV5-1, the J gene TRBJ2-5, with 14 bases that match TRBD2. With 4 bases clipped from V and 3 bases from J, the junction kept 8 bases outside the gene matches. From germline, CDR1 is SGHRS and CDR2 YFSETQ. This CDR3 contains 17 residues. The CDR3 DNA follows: TGCGCCAGCAGCCCCGGGACTAGCGGGAGTGGAAAAGAGACCCAGTACTTC. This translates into CASSPGTSGSGKETQYF.

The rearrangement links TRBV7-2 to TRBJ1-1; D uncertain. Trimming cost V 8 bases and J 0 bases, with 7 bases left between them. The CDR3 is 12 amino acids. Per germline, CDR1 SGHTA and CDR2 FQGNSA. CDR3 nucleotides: TGTGCCAGCGGTCCCTTGAACACTGAAGCTTTCTTT. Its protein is CASGPLNTEAFF.

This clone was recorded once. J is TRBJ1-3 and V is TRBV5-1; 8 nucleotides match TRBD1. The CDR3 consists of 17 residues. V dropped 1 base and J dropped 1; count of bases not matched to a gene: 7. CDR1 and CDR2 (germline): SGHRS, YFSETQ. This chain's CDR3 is CASSLLGQGPSGNTIYF. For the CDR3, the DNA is TGCGCCAGCAGCTTGCTCGGACAGGGTCCTTCTGGAAACACCATATATTTT.

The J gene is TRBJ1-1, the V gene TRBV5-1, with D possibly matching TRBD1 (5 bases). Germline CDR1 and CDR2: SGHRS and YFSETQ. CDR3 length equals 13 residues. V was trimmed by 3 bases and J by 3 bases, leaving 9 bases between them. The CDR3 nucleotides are TGCGCCAGCAGCTCCGGAGGGGACACTGAAGCTTTCTTT. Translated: CASSSGGDTEAFF.

Here the CDR3 reads CSVVLGQGGEQYF. CDR3 coding DNA: TGCAGCGTTGTTCTGGGCCAGGGAGGCGAGCAGTACTTC. The chain carries TRBV29-1 and TRBJ2-7, with D maybe TRBD2 (6 bases). V dropped 4 bases and J dropped 6 bases, with 16 bases sitting between them. Germline V CDR1 and CDR2: SQVTM, ANQGSEA. This CDR3 region has 13 residues.

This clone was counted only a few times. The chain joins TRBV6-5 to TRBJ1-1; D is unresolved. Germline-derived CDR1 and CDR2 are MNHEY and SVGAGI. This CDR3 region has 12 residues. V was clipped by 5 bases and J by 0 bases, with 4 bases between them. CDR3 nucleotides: TGTGCCAGCAGTACTATGAACACTGAAGCTTTCTTT. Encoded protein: CASSTMNTEAFF.

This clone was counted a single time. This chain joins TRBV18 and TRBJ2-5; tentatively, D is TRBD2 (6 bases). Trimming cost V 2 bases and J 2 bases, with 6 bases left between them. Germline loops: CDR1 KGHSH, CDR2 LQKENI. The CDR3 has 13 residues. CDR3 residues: CASSPAGQETQYF. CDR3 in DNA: TGTGCCAGCTCACCAGCGGGGCAAGAGACCCAGTACTTC.

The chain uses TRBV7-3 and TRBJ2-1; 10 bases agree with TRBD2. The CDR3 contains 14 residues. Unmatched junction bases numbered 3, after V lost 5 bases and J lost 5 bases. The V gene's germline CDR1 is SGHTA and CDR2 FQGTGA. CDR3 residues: CASSHGLADNEQFF. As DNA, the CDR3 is TGTGCCAGCAGCCACGGACTAGCGGACAATGAGCAGTTCTTC. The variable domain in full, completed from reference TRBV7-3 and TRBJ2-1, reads GAGVSQTPSNKVTEKGKYVELRCDPISGHTALYWYRQSLGQGPEFLIYFQGTGAADDSGLPNDRFFAVRPEGSVSTLKIQRTERGDSAVYLCASSHGLADNEQFFGPGTRLTVL.

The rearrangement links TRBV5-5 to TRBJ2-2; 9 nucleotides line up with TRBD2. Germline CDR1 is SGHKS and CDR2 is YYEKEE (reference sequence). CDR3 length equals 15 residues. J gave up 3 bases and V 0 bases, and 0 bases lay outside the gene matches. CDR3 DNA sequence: TGTGCCAGCAGCTTGGGCGGGAGGGACACCGGGGAGCTGTTTTTT. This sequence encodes CASSLGGRDTGELFF.

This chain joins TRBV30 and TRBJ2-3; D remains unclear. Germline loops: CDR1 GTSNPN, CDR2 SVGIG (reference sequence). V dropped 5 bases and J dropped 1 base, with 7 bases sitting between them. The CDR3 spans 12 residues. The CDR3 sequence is CAWEIGTDTQYF. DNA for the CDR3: TGTGCCTGGGAGATTGGCACAGATACGCAGTATTTT.

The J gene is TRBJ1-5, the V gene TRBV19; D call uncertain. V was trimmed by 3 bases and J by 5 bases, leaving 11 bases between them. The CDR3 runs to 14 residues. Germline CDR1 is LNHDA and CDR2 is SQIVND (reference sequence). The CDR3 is CASSIGFGDQPQHF. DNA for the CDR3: TGTGCCAGTAGTATTGGCTTTGGGGATCAGCCCCAGCATTTT. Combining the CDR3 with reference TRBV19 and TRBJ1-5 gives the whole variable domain DGGITQSPKYLFRKEGQNVTLSCEQNLNHDAMYWYRQDPGQGLRLIYYSQIVNDFQKGDIAEGYSVSREKKESFPLTVTSAQKNPTAFYLCASSIGFGDQPQHFGDGTRLSIL.

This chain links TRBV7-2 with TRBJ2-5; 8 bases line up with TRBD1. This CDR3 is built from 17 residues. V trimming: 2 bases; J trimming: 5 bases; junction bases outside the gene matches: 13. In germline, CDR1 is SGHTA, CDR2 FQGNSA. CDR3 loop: CASSLNSPGGSRETQYF. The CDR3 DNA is TGTGCCAGCAGCTTAAACTCCCCAGGGGGCTCCCGGGAGACCCAGTACTTC.

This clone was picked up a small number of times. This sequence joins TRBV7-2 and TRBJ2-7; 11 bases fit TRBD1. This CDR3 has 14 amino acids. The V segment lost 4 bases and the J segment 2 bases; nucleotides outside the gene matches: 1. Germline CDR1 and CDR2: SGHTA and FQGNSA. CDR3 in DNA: TGTGCCAGCAGCTCGGACAGGGGGCCCTACGAGCAGTACTTC. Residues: CASSSDRGPYEQYF.

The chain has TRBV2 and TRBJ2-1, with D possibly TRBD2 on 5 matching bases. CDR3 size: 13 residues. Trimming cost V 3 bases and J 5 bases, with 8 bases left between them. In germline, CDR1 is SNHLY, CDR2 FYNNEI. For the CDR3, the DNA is TGTGCCAGCAGTGATGGAGGAGACAATGAGCAGTTCTTC. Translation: CASSDGGDNEQFF.

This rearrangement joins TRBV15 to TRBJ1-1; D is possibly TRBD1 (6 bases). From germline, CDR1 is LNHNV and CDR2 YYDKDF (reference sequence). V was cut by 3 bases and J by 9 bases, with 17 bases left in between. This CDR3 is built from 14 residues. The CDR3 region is CATSSPFRGDQAFF. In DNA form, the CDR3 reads TGTGCCACCAGCAGTCCTTTCAGGGGCGATCAAGCTTTCTTT.

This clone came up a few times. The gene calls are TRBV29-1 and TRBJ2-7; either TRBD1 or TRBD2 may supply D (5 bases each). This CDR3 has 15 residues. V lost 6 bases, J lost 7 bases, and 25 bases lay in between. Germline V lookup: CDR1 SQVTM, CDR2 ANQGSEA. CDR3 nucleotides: TGCAGCGTGTGGGAGACGCCTCGGGGAAGGGGAGAGCAGTACTTC. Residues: CSVWETPRGRGEQYF.

The CDR3 sequence is CASTIPGQGIRNIQYF. In nucleotides, the CDR3 is TGTGCCAGCACCATACCGGGACAGGGTATCAGAAACATTCAGTACTTC. The rearrangement uses TRBV6-6 and TRBJ2-4, with 9 bases aligning to TRBD1. V shed 7 bases, J shed 6 bases, and the junction held 13 bases outside the gene matches. Germline V CDR1 and CDR2: MNHNY, SVGAGI (reference sequence). CDR3 length: 16 residues.

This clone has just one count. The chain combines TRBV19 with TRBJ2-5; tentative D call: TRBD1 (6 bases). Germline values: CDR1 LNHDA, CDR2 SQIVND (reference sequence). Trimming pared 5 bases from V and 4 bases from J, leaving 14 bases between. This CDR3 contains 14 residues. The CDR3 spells CASSRMEGGETQYF. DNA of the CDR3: TGTGCCAGTAGTCGGATGGAAGGGGGAGAGACCCAGTACTTC.

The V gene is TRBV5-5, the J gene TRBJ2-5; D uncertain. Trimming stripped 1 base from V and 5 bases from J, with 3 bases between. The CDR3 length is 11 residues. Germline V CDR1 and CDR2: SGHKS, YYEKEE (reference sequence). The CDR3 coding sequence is TGTGCCAGCAGCTTGTTTGAGACCCAGTACTTC. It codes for CASSLFETQYF.

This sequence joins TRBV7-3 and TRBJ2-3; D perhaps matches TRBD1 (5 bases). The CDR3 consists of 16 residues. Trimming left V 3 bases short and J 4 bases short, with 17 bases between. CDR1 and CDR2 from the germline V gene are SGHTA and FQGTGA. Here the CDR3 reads CASSFHSGLTPDTQYF. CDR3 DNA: TGTGCCAGCAGCTTCCATTCAGGGCTCACCCCAGATACGCAGTATTTT.

DNA for the CDR3: TGTGCCAGCAGTCCGGACAGGTTGAACACTGAAGCTTTCTTT. Protein product: CASSPDRLNTEAFF. V usage is TRBV6-5 and J usage is TRBJ1-1, with TRBD1 matching over 7 bases. Germline CDR1 is MNHEY and CDR2 is SVGAGI. The junction had 3 bases not matched to a gene; V was cut back by 5 bases and J by 0 bases. The CDR3 spans 14 residues.

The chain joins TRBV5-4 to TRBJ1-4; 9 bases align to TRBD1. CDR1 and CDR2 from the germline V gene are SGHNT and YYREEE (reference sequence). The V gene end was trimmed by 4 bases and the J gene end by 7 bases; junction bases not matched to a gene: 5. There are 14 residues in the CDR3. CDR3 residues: CASSPGQGREKLFF. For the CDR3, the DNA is TGTGCCAGCAGCCCGGGACAGGGACGTGAAAAACTGTTTTTT.

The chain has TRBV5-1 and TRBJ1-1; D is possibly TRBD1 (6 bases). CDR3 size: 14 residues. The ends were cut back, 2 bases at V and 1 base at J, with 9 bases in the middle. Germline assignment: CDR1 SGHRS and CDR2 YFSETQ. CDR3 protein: CASSFWTANTEAFF. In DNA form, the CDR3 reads TGCGCCAGCAGCTTTTGGACAGCGAACACTGAAGCTTTCTTT.

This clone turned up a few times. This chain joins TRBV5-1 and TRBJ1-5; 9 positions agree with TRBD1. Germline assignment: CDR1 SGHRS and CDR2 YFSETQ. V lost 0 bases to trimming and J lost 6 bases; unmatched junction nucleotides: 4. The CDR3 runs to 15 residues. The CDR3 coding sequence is TGCGCCAGCAGCTTGGGGGGACAGGGAGGTCAGCCCCAGCATTTT. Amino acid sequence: CASSLGGQGGQPQHF.

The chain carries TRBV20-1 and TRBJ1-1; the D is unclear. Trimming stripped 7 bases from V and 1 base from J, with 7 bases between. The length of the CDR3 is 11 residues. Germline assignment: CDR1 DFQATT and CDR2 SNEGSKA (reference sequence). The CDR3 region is CSGPENTEAFF. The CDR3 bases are TGCAGTGGTCCAGAGAACACTGAAGCTTTCTTT.